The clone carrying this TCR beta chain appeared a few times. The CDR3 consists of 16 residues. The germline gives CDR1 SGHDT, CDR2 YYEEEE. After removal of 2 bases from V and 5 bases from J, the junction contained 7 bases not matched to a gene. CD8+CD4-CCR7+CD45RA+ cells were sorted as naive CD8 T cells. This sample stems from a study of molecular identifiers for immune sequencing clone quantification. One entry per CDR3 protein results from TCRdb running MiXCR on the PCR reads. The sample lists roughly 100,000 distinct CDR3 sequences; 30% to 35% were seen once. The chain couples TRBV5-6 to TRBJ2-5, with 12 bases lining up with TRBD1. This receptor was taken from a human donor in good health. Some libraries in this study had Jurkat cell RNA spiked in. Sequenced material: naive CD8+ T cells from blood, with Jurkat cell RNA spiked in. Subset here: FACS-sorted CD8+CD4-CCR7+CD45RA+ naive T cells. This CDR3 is CASSFEGTGGWETQYF. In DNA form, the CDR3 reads TGTGCCAGCAGCTTTGAAGGGACAGGGGGCTGGGAGACCCAGTACTTC.